Listed here are 3 T cell receptor beta chains from one sample, sequenced in a study of cytomegalovirus exposure and HLA in healthy donors. PCR was performed using 60 Vbeta and 13 Jbeta primers. Clones were read by immunoSEQ multiplex PCR, and TCRdb kept only the in-frame ones, dropping some. The sample lists roughly 200,000 clones, approximately 80% occurring once. The material sequenced was PBMCs. The receptors were sampled from a man aged 30 to 45 in good health and CMV-seronegative.

The V gene is TRBV13, the J gene TRBJ2-1; 7 nucleotides align to TRBD2. CDR3 length: 21 residues. V lost 5 bases and J lost 0; bases outside the gene matches: 22. Germline values: CDR1 PRHDT, CDR2 FYEKMQ (reference sequence). CDR3 sequence (DNA): TGTGCCAGCAGCCCACCCCTATCGACTAGCCGGGGTCTAGACTCCTACAATGAGCAGTTCTTC. Protein sequence: CASSPPLSTSRGLDSYNEQFF.

Details on this clone: One junction end disagrees with the germline gene, perhaps due to a read error. The gene calls are TRBV15 and TRBJ2-6; 8 bases align to TRBD1. The CDR3 runs 20 residues. The germline gives CDR1 LNHNV, CDR2 YYDKDF (reference sequence). CDR3 region: CATSREVPGGAGSGASVLTF. DNA for the CDR3: TGTGCCACCAGCAGAGAGGTCCCAGGGGGCGCGGGGTCTGGGGCCAGCGTCCTGACTTTC.

This chain connects TRBV9 to TRBJ2-1; no clear D gene. CDR3 length: 13 amino acids. Trimming removed 2 bases from V and 3 bases from J, with 6 bases in between. Germline CDR1 SGDLS, CDR2 YYNGEE. CDR3 region: CASSVGNYNEQFF. CDR3 in DNA: TGTGCCAGCAGCGTGGGCAACTACAATGAGCAGTTCTTC. Complete variable domain (other parts from reference TRBV9 and TRBJ2-1): DSGVTQTPKHLITATGQRVTLRCSPRSGDLSVYWYQQSLDQGLQFLIQYYNGEERAKGNILERFSAQQFPDLHSELNLSSLELGDSALYFCASSVGNYNEQFFGPGTRLTVL.